This T cell receptor beta chain was recovered during a study of T cell repertoires in cytomegalovirus infection. TCRdb used MiXCR to reprocess the reads, holding one entry per CDR3 protein. The data hold 150,000 to 190,000 distinct CDR3 sequences, with roughly a quarter observed a single time. This CDR3 has 15 amino acids. V gave up 3 bases and J gave up 2 bases, with 10 bases separating them. CDR1 and CDR2 from the germline V gene are SGHAT and FQNNGV. This clonotype was observed at least ten times. The sequencing sample was made of PBMCs. This TCR derives from a human donor in good health (CMV status not recorded). Some clones in this sample may be carry-over from other donors' samples. The rearrangement joins TRBV11-2 to TRBJ2-2, with D possibly being TRBD2 (6 bases). CDR3 bases: TGTGCCAGCAGCTTTGGGACTCCCAACACCGGGGAGCTGTTTTTT. Its translation is CASSFGTPNTGELFF.